What follows are 14 T cell receptor beta chains derived from one specimen sequenced in a study of blood T cells in healthy people across ages. A second roughly 7 to 11 cycle PCR used barcoded and J-beta primers. TCRdb re-called the 5' RACE reads through MiXCR, storing one row per CDR3 protein. The table records about 930,000 distinct CDR3 sequences, about 27% of them present only once. This sample was shared with a second study, whose subject was T cells of mothers and their children.

The sample was blood. Receptors were obtained from a woman aged 40 to 50 in good health.

This clonotype was seen repeatedly, ten times or more. The rearrangement links TRBV29-1 to TRBJ2-7, with D perhaps assigned TRBD1 or TRBD2 (5 bases each). CDR3 length equals 12 residues. V lost 6 bases to trimming and J lost 7 bases, with 16 bases between them. In germline, CDR1 is SQVTM, CDR2 ANQGSEA. CDR3 nucleotide sequence: TGCAGCGTAGCCCGGGACCCGGGGGAGCAGTACTTC. The encoded protein is CSVARDPGEQYF.

In this sample, this clonotype turned up a few times. The rearrangement uses TRBV7-2 and TRBJ1-1; 10 nucleotides agree with TRBD1. V lost 5 bases, J lost 5 bases, and 8 bases stayed unmatched. The CDR3 runs 15 residues. CDR1 is SGHTA and CDR2 is FQGNSA in the germline V gene. The chain's CDR3 is CASSTRQGAGTEAFF. The CDR3, as DNA: TGTGCCAGCAGCACCCGACAGGGGGCTGGAACTGAAGCTTTCTTT. The full variable domain, its missing parts supplied by reference TRBV7-2 and TRBJ1-1, is GAGVSQSPSNKVTEKGKDVELRCDPISGHTALYWYRQSLGQGLEFLIYFQGNSAPDKSGLPSDRFSAERTGGSVSTLTIQRTQQEDSAVYLCASSTRQGAGTEAFFGQGTRLTVV.

The CDR3 region is CASSQVLAGGREETQYF. The CDR3 region has the DNA TGCGCCAGCAGCCAAGTCCTAGCGGGGGGGCGGGAAGAGACCCAGTACTTC. The genes are TRBV4-3 and TRBJ2-5, with 12 bases fitting TRBD2. The germline V gene encodes CDR1 LGHNA and CDR2 YSLEER. The CDR3 extends over 17 amino acids. The V gene end was trimmed by 1 base and the J gene end by 3 bases; junction bases not matched to a gene: 6.

V is TRBV7-6 and J is TRBJ2-6; D is unresolved. The CDR3 runs to 18 residues. The V gene lost 1 base and the J gene lost 0 bases, with 13 bases spanning the gap. Germline CDR1 SGHVS, CDR2 FNYEAQ. CDR3 nucleotide sequence: TGTGCCAGCAGCTTAGTGATTGGGCGGTTCTCTGGGGCCAACGTCCTGACTTTC. Translation gives CASSLVIGRFSGANVLTF.

The chain has TRBV9 and TRBJ2-7, with D possibly TRBD1 on 5 matching bases. The V gene's germline CDR1 is SGDLS and CDR2 YYNGEE. The CDR3 has 14 amino acids. V shed 3 bases and J shed 0 bases, with 10 bases lying between them. CDR3 nucleotide sequence: TGTGCCAGCAGCGAGGGGTTCAGCTCCTACGAGCAGTACTTC. Amino acids: CASSEGFSSYEQYF.

This clonotype was observed a handful of times. This sequence joins TRBV4-1 and TRBJ1-3; TRBD1 might be the D (5 bases). The ends were cut back, 0 bases at V and 5 bases at J, with 14 bases in the middle. This CDR3 spans 16 amino acids. CDR1 and CDR2 from the germline V gene are MGHRA and YSYEKL. CDR3 nucleotides: TGCGCCAGCAGCCAAGATTCGGCAGGGATCAGAAACACCATATATTTT. It yields the protein CASSQDSAGIRNTIYF.

The chain recombines TRBV7-2 with TRBJ2-3, with 11 bases fitting TRBD1. The CDR3 contains 17 residues. The ends lost 4 bases at V and 2 bases at J; junction bases unmatched: 8. Germline CDR1 SGHTA, CDR2 FQGNSA. The CDR3 DNA follows: TGTGCCAGCAGCTCCCCCCGGGACAGGGGGTTCACAGATACGCAGTATTTT. Translating gives CASSSPRDRGFTDTQYF.

Remarks on this clonotype: Sequence at one end of the junction differs from germline and may be a read error. V gene TRBV6-5 combines with J gene TRBJ2-1, with D unresolved. The V gene's germline CDR1 is MNHEY and CDR2 SVGAGI. The CDR3 spans 13 residues. CDR3 coding DNA: TGTGTCAGCTCTGCCCTCTCCTACAATGAGCAGTTCTTC. It yields the protein CVSSALSYNEQFF.

On this clonotype: A much bigger clone sits one base away, suggesting this may be a read error. This likely comes from a read error, as the CDR3 has no conserved phenylalanine or tryptophan at its end. The V call is TRBV7-3, the J call TRBJ1-1; the D gene is possibly TRBD1 (5 bases). V dropped 2 bases and J dropped 0 bases, with 10 bases sitting between them. Germline assignment: CDR1 SGHTA and CDR2 FQGTGA. This CDR3 has 15 residues. This CDR3 is CASSLQGTMNTEAFL. The CDR3 region has the DNA TGTGCCAGCAGCTTACAGGGTACAATGAACACTGAAGCTTTCTTG.

The sample holds one count of this clonotype. Just one base apart from a much larger clone, this may be a read error. The V gene is TRBV3-1, the J gene TRBJ2-5, with TRBD1 identical over 7 bases. This CDR3 has 17 residues. CDR1 is LGHDT, CDR2 YNNKEL, per germline (reference sequence). The CDR3 protein is CASSPFISTGAGEIQYF. The CDR3 coding sequence is TGTGCCAGCAGCCCATTCATCAGCACAGGGGCCGGGGAGATCCAGTACTTC.

This sequence joins TRBV18 and TRBJ1-2; D remains ambiguous. The V and J ends lost 4 bases and 6 bases respectively, with 12 bases between them. CDR1 KGHSH and CDR2 LQKENI come from the germline V gene. CDR3 length: 13 residues. CDR3 sequence: CASSLQEGHGYTF. The CDR3 DNA follows: TGTGCCAGCTCACTCCAAGAAGGTCATGGCTACACCTTC.

Remarks on this clonotype: Just one base apart from a much larger clone, this may be a read error. The J gene is TRBJ1-1, the V gene TRBV14, with no clear D. The CDR3 runs to 12 residues. CDR1 and CDR2 from the germline V gene are SGHDN and FVKESK. Trimming stripped 8 bases from V and 4 bases from J, with 11 bases between. CDR3 nucleotide sequence: TGTGCCAGCGGGAGGGCCCGCACTGAAGCTTTCTTT. It is translated as CASGRARTEAFF.

This clonotype has just a few counts. The V gene is TRBV7-9, the J gene TRBJ2-7; 9 nucleotides line up with TRBD1. The CDR3 loop spans 16 amino acids. The trim removed 6 bases at V and 3 bases at J, leaving 12 bases unmatched. Per the germline V gene, CDR1 is SEHNR and CDR2 is FQNEAQ (reference sequence). The CDR3 DNA reads as TGTGCCAGCAGTCCGATGAGGGGACAGGGTTTCTACGAGCAGTACTTC. Its translation is CASSPMRGQGFYEQYF.

There are many counts of this clonotype. The chain combines TRBV4-1 with TRBJ2-3, with a weak D call TRBD1 (6 bases). This CDR3 has 18 residues. Germline values: CDR1 MGHRA, CDR2 YSYEKL. The V gene lost 0 bases and the J gene lost 0 bases, with 16 bases spanning the gap. The CDR3: CASSQDQSPGVSTDTQYF. CDR3 coding DNA: TGCGCCAGCAGCCAAGATCAATCCCCAGGGGTGAGCACAGATACGCAGTATTTT.